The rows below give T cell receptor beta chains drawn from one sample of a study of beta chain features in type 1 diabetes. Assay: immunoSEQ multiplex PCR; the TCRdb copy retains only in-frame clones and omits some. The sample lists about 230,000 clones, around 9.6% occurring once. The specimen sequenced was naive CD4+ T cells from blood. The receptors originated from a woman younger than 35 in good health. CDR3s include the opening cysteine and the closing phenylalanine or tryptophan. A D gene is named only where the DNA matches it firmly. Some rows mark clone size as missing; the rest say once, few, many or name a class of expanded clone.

CDR3aa: CASSLFGGGGITGELFF; CDR3nt: TGTGCCAGCAGTTTATTCGGCGGGGGGGGCATTACCGGGGAGCTGTTTTTT; j_gene: TRBJ2-2; v_gene: TRBV27; d_gene: TRBD2; abundance: -
CDR3aa: CATSRDDTHQYF; CDR3nt: TGTGCCACCAGCAGAGATGACACCCATCAGTACTTC; j_gene: TRBJ2-4; v_gene: TRBV15; d_gene: -; abundance: few
CDR3aa: CASRGDRGDYEQYF; CDR3nt: TGTGCCAGCAGGGGTGACAGGGGAGACTACGAGCAGTACTTC; j_gene: TRBJ2-7; v_gene: TRBV7-9; d_gene: TRBD1; abundance: many
CDR3aa: CASNLMMPGGTDTQYF; CDR3nt: TGCGCCAGCAACCTGATGATGCCAGGGGGAACAGATACGCAGTATTTT; j_gene: TRBJ2-3; v_gene: TRBV5-1; d_gene: TRBD1; abundance: few
CDR3aa: CASSPSQQETQYF; CDR3nt: TGTGCCAGCTCACCTTCACAGCAAGAGACCCAGTACTTC; j_gene: TRBJ2-5; v_gene: TRBV18; d_gene: -; abundance: -
CDR3aa: CASSPRGGSYNEQFF; CDR3nt: TGTGCCAGCAGCCCAAGGGGGGGGTCCTACAATGAGCAGTTCTTC; j_gene: TRBJ2-1; v_gene: TRBV5-4; d_gene: -; abundance: -
CDR3aa: CAFRDTRANYGYTF; CDR3nt: TGTGCATTCCGGGACACCCGAGCTAACTATGGCTACACCTTC; j_gene: TRBJ1-2; v_gene: TRBV30; d_gene: -; abundance: -
CDR3aa: CSVVLNGASYDGYTF; CDR3nt: TGCAGCGTGGTACTGAACGGTGCCTCTTACGATGGCTACACCTTC; j_gene: TRBJ1-2; v_gene: TRBV29-1; d_gene: -; abundance: few
CDR3aa: CAISESGRYNEQFF; CDR3nt: TGTGCCATCAGTGAGTCTGGCAGGTACAATGAGCAGTTCTTC; j_gene: TRBJ2-1; v_gene: TRBV10-3; d_gene: -; abundance: few
CDR3aa: CAISESGRGRNYEQYF; CDR3nt: TGTGCCATCAGTGAGTCAGGGCGGGGACGGAACTACGAGCAGTACTTC; j_gene: TRBJ2-7; v_gene: TRBV10-3; d_gene: -; abundance: few
CDR3aa: CASTYTGTVRSEQFF; CDR3nt: TGTGCCAGCACGTACACCGGGACTGTCCGGAGTGAGCAGTTCTTC; j_gene: TRBJ2-1; v_gene: TRBV13; d_gene: -; abundance: -
CDR3aa: CASSLRDRGYEQYF; CDR3nt: TGCGCCAGCAGCCTTAGGGACAGGGGCTACGAGCAGTACTTC; j_gene: TRBJ2-7; v_gene: TRBV5-1; d_gene: TRBD1; abundance: few
CDR3aa: CASSGQEDTQYF; CDR3nt: TGTGCCAGCAGTGGACAGGAAGATACGCAGTATTTT; j_gene: TRBJ2-3; v_gene: TRBV2; d_gene: -; abundance: -
CDR3aa: CASSRVPKETQYF; CDR3nt: TGTGCCAGCAGCCGGGTGCCAAAAGAGACCCAGTACTTC; j_gene: TRBJ2-5; v_gene: TRBV6-5; d_gene: -; abundance: -
CDR3aa: CAWRTSGRFDEQYF; CDR3nt: TGTGCCTGGAGGACTAGCGGGAGATTCGACGAGCAGTACTTC; j_gene: TRBJ2-7; v_gene: TRBV30; d_gene: TRBD2; abundance: few
CDR3aa: CALGLAGVGELFF; CDR3nt: TGTGCCTTGGGACTAGCGGGAGTCGGGGAGCTGTTTTTT; j_gene: TRBJ2-2; v_gene: TRBV30; d_gene: TRBD2; abundance: few
CDR3aa: CASSGAGTVYNEQFF; CDR3nt: TGTGCCAGCAGTGGGGCGGGTACCGTATACAATGAGCAGTTCTTC; j_gene: TRBJ2-1; v_gene: TRBV2; d_gene: -; abundance: -
CDR3aa: CAWSEATGGQPQHF; CDR3nt: TGTGCCTGGAGTGAGGCGACGGGGGGTCAGCCCCAGCATTTT; j_gene: TRBJ1-5; v_gene: TRBV30; d_gene: -; abundance: -
CDR3aa: CASSQQGLDQPQHF; CDR3nt: TGTGCCAGCAGTCAACAGGGGTTGGATCAGCCCCAGCATTTT; j_gene: TRBJ1-5; v_gene: TRBV2; d_gene: TRBD1; abundance: -
CDR3aa: CASSLSGLAKGDTQYF; CDR3nt: TGTGCCAGCAGCTTGTCGGGACTAGCGAAGGGAGATACGCAGTATTTT; j_gene: TRBJ2-3; v_gene: TRBV5-4; d_gene: TRBD2; abundance: few
CDR3aa: CASSDAYSGNTIYF; CDR3nt: TGCGCCAGCAGCGATGCCTACTCTGGAAACACCATATATTTT; j_gene: TRBJ1-3; v_gene: TRBV5-1; d_gene: -; abundance: -
CDR3aa: CASSLGGLYEQYF; CDR3nt: TGTGCCAGCAGCTTGGGGGGGCTCTACGAGCAGTACTTC; j_gene: TRBJ2-7; v_gene: TRBV7-9; d_gene: -; abundance: -
CDR3aa: CASSLGTSGYNEQFF; CDR3nt: TGTGCCAGCAGCTTAGGTACTAGCGGGTACAATGAGCAGTTCTTC; j_gene: TRBJ2-1; v_gene: TRBV7-9; d_gene: TRBD2; abundance: -
CDR3aa: CASSLGTRDNEQFF; CDR3nt: TGCGCCAGCAGCTTGGGGACTCGAGACAATGAGCAGTTCTTC; j_gene: TRBJ2-1; v_gene: TRBV5-1; d_gene: -; abundance: few
CDR3aa: CASSPPGRAGGELFF; CDR3nt: TGTGCCAGCTCACCACCGGGCAGGGCCGGCGGGGAGCTGTTTTTT; j_gene: TRBJ2-2; v_gene: TRBV18; d_gene: -; abundance: -
CDR3aa: CASSLDRGRETQYF; CDR3nt: TGTGCCAGCAGCTTGGACAGGGGAAGGGAGACCCAGTACTTC; j_gene: TRBJ2-5; v_gene: TRBV13; d_gene: TRBD1; abundance: -
CDR3aa: CASRDRAVSPLHF; CDR3nt: TGTGCCAGCCGGGACAGGGCCGTTTCACCCCTCCACTTT; j_gene: TRBJ1-6; v_gene: TRBV2; d_gene: TRBD1; abundance: -
CDR3aa: CASSETRSTDTQYF; CDR3nt: TGTGCCAGCAGTGAAACCCGGAGCACAGATACGCAGTATTTT; j_gene: TRBJ2-3; v_gene: TRBV2; d_gene: -; abundance: once
CDR3aa: CASSLGGLGMLF; CDR3nt: TGTGCCAGCAGTTTAGGGGGACTGGGCATGCTCTTC; j_gene: TRBJ2-1; v_gene: TRBV27; d_gene: -; abundance: many
CDR3aa: CASRGQGSRNEQFF; CDR3nt: TGTGCCAGCAGGGGACAGGGATCCAGAAATGAGCAGTTCTTC; j_gene: TRBJ2-1; v_gene: TRBV6-1; d_gene: TRBD1; abundance: -
CDR3aa: CASSFLLAAGANVLTF; CDR3nt: TGTGCCAGCAGTTTTCTGTTGGCAGCTGGGGCCAACGTCCTGACTTTC; j_gene: TRBJ2-6; v_gene: TRBV28; d_gene: -; abundance: few